A selection of T cell receptor beta chains follows, all from one sample in a study of blood T cell repertoires in COVID-19. The protocol was immunoSEQ multiplex PCR, while the TCRdb copy is restricted to in-frame clones and leaves out a portion. The sample holds 50,000 to 70,000 clones, around 90% seen once. The sample comprised peripheral blood. These receptors all stem from a man in his 60s with acute or convalescent COVID-19. Each CDR3 is given with its conserved first and last residue. The order of the fields is J gene, V gene, CDR3 protein.

TRBJ1-1 TRBV28 CAARVNTEAFF
TRBJ2-2 TRBV5-1 CASSLEGVDTGELFF
TRBJ1-4 TRBV9 CASSPRGGTNEKLFF
TRBJ2-7 TRBV21-1 CASSKIVPGGRPYEQYF
TRBJ2-1 TRBV3-1/TRBV3-2 CASSKGFTSGLYNEQFF
TRBJ2-7 TRBV9 CASSVEGSGGDEQYF
TRBJ2-2 TRBV28 CASSLIVTHNTGELFF
TRBJ2-3 TRBV19 CASSIILAGGPEQYF
TRBJ1-1 TRBV27 CASSLSAQGAHAFF
TRBJ2-1 TRBV7-2 CASSLVAGDSEQFF
TRBJ1-3 TRBV6-5 CASSYSTGTPGNTIYF
TRBJ1-4 TRBV20-1 CSASPLRQGASNEKLFF
TRBJ2-1 TRBV24-1 CATSVPGTGTNEQFF
TRBJ1-2 TRBV2 CASSRTGDGYGYTF
TRBJ1-5 TRBV18 CASSPRTGDQPQHF
TRBJ2-1 TRBV27 CASSLAGEQFF
TRBJ1-2 TRBV2 CASSEAREPGHGYTF
TRBJ2-1 TRBV27 CASSLERERWRNEQFF
TRBJ1-4 TRBV3-1/TRBV3-2 CASSQRQGHEKLFF
TRBJ1-1 TRBV12-5 CASGPERQGNTEAFF
TRBJ1-2 TRBV9 CASSPSRQGPLYGYTF
TRBJ2-1 TRBV19 CASSIGGWRDPTYNEQFF
TRBJ2-1 TRBV7-3 CASSLHPHLGLAGGSYNEQFF
TRBJ2-2 TRBV3-1/TRBV3-2 CASSQVIGSGFIGELFF
TRBJ2-1 TRBV15 CATSRVSGGNNEQFF
TRBJ2-3 TRBV7-2 CASSLTGGRDTQYF
TRBJ2-5 TRBV18 CASSRGTEETWTQYF
TRBJ1-6 TRBV4-2 CASSQPDRGSPLHF
TRBJ1-5 TRBV6-5 CASSLTGGPQPQHF
TRBJ1-2 TRBV19 CASSAAAPGNLYGYTF
TRBJ2-6 TRBV14 CASSLRAGDSGANVLTF
TRBJ2-1 TRBV27 CASAIIAGSSYNEQFF
TRBJ1-6 TRBV5-1 CASSAASEGSPLHF
TRBJ2-7 TRBV7-6 CASSPLRGGSYEQYF
TRBJ1-3 TRBV5-6 CASSPQVAGNTIYF
TRBJ1-2 TRBV5-1 CASSLLATSTDPGYGYTF
TRBJ1-2 TRBV28 CASSIGQDYGYTF
TRBJ1-1 TRBV11-2 CASSSQGEDTEAFF
TRBJ2-1 TRBV11-1 CASSLSGRSYNEQFF
TRBJ2-5 TRBV13 CASSLVTQGVKKTQYF
TRBJ1-2 TRBV18 CASSPEGGAGGYTF
TRBJ1-2 TRBV30 CAWSSRFYGYTF
TRBJ1-6 TRBV6-5 CASSSGQENSPLHF
TRBJ1-5 TRBV19 CASRGGRVYISNQPQHF
TRBJ2-2 TRBV18 CASSPPSGRPNTGELFF
TRBJ2-7 TRBV13 CASSFEDEQYF